A selection of T cell receptor beta chains follows, all from one sample in a study of T cells expressing NK-cell markers. No DNA is given; TCRdb re-called the 5' RACE reads and lists each CDR3 protein once. The sample data list 350,000 to 450,000 distinct CDR3 sequences. The sample comprised blood T cells: a sorted CD56 or NKG2C T cell subset, CD4+ or CD8+ T cells, or bulk PBMC T cells (not recorded which). Receptors originate from a man aged 18 to 69 in good health. CDR3s include the opening cysteine and the closing phenylalanine or tryptophan.

j_gene	v_gene	CDR3aa
TRBJ2-1	TRBV6-1	CASSARTGESSYNEQFF
TRBJ2-7	TRBV5-6	CASSETGGAASYEQYF
TRBJ2-5	TRBV7-3	CASSPGSGAGETQYF
TRBJ1-2	TRBV18	CASSRSDRVSLYGYTF
TRBJ2-5	TRBV7-3	CASSPSTSLSETQYF
TRBJ1-4	TRBV7-8	CASSFQGPWEKLFF
TRBJ2-3	TRBV5-1	CASSSSGARNTDTQYF
TRBJ2-7	TRBV5-1	CASSLNLGPTYEQYF
TRBJ2-7	TRBV12-3/TRBV12-4	CASSPVGGSAYEQYF
TRBJ2-2	TRBV30	CAWSTLRELFF
TRBJ2-1	TRBV11-2	CASSSGGEWAEQFF
TRBJ1-1	TRBV7-2	CASSLNPQIGDTEAFF
TRBJ1-5	TRBV28	CASRLPRGGGHQPQHF
TRBJ2-1	TRBV11-3	CASSQGTGGSPYNEQFF
TRBJ1-6	TRBV7-2	CASSSRVDNSPLHF
TRBJ2-6	TRBV10-3	CAITSTGGPGANVLTF
TRBJ1-2	TRBV27	CATSVRRQNYGYTF
TRBJ2-1	TRBV7-2	CASSPRTAGGRNEQFF
TRBJ2-1	TRBV7-9	CASSLGRGGPNHEQFF